The entry below gives a single TCR beta chain sequence along with its context. What it binds is not known. CDR1 is SGHNT and CDR2 is YENEEA in the germline V gene. V dropped 5 bases and J dropped 0 bases, with 9 bases sitting between them. CDR3 length: 14 residues. Time point defined: blood 4 weeks post-SBRT, at nephrectomy. The treatment: 15 Gy SBRT to primary tumor, nephrectomy 4 weeks later. Clear cell pathology was present in this patient's renal cell carcinoma. Repertoires were generated with immunoSEQ multiplex PCR, while TCRdb's copy carries only in-frame clones and drops some. Altogether around 100,000 clones are present, 84% being singletons, with the ten largest covering around 7.9%. The data are from a study of radiation and T cells in renal cell carcinoma. General study points: Pretreatment tumor biopsies were lacking, so baseline clonotypes are unknown. From baseline, blood top tumor clonotypes peaked at 2 weeks post-radiation.

The source material was blood, sampled from a patient whose treatment included radiotherapy and nephrectomy. The origin of this receptor is a man aged 60 to 69 with renal cell carcinoma. The rearrangement joins TRBV11-3 to TRBJ2-3, with no clear D. The CDR3 bases are TGTGCCAGCAGCCTCGGACCCAGCACAGATACGCAGTATTTT. Its translation: CASSLGPSTDTQYF.